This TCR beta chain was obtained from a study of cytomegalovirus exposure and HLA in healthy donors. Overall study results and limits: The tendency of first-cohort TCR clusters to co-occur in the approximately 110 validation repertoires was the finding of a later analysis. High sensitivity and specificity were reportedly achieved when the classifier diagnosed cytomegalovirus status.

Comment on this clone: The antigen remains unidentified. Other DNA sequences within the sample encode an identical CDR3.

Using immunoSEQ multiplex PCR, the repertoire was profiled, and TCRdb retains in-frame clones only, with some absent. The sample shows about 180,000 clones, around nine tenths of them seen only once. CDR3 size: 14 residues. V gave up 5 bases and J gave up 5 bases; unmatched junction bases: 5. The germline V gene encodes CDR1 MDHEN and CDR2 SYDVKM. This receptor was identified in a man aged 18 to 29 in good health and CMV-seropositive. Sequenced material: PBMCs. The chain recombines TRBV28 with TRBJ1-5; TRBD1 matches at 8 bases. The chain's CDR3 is CASSPGQGDQPQHF. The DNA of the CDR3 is TGTGCCAGCAGTCCAGGACAGGGCGATCAGCCCCAGCATTTT.